The subject of this entry is one T cell receptor beta chain. The sample originates from a study of blood T cell repertoires in COVID-19. Per the original methods: Amplified reference gene primers provided the basis for estimating nucleated cell counts. Assay: immunoSEQ multiplex PCR; the TCRdb copy retains only in-frame clones and omits some. From that table come the V and J calls and clone size; the DNA was used to work out D and trimming. The sample lists about 220,000 clones; roughly 85% were seen once. The germline V gene has CDR1 MNHNY and CDR2 SVGAGI (reference sequence). This CDR3 region has 13 residues. Trimming took off 2 bases at V and 8 bases at J, with 12 bases between the two ends.

The TCR was taken from an elderly woman with acute or convalescent COVID-19. The chain carries TRBV6-6 and TRBJ1-1; D not certain. The sequencing input was peripheral blood. CDR3 coding DNA: TGTGCCAGCAGTTACCGGACCCTAGCAGAAGCTTTCTTT. Protein: CASSYRTLAEAFF.